Listed below are T cell receptor beta chains from one sample, sequenced in a study of shared clonotypes between healthy human individuals. Produced via immunoSEQ multiplex PCR; TCRdb's table is partial and in-frame only. The repertoire has some 2,000,000 clones, just under 95% of them found once; the top ten carry roughly 1%. The source material was naive CD8+ T cells sorted from blood. The receptors derive from a man between 18 and 29 years old in good health. Both conserved end residues are part of each CDR3. The order of the fields is J gene, V gene, D gene, clone size, CDR3 DNA, CDR3 protein. D genes are given only for firm matches. Some rows have no size entry. The others give once, few or many, or a class for an expanded clone.

J: TRBJ1-1; V: TRBV19; D: .; size: .; DNA: TGTGCCAGTAGTATAGATGGATTAGGAGGGGCTCCCACTGAAGCTTTCTTT; CDR3: CASSIDGLGGAPTEAFF
J: TRBJ1-2; V: TRBV13; D: .; size: .; DNA: TGTGCCAGCAGCAATTCGAGGGGGGCCGGGTACTATGGCTACACCTTC; CDR3: CASSNSRGAGYYGYTF
J: TRBJ2-3; V: TRBV2; D: .; size: .; DNA: TGTGCCAGCGCCGGACAGAACACAGATACGCAGTATTTT; CDR3: CASAGQNTDTQYF
J: TRBJ2-2; V: TRBV10-3; D: TRBD2; size: many; DNA: TGTGCCATCAGTCCCGGCCCGGGACTAACTAACACCGGGGAGCTGTTTTTT; CDR3: CAISPGPGLTNTGELFF
J: TRBJ2-3; V: TRBV28; D: TRBD2; size: .; DNA: TGTGCCAGCACGGAGCTAGCGGGGAATACGCAGTATTTT; CDR3: CASTELAGNTQYF
J: TRBJ2-7; V: TRBV7-9; D: .; size: .; DNA: TGTGCCAGCAGCCTCCAGGGGATCACCTACGAGCAGTACTTC; CDR3: CASSLQGITYEQYF
J: TRBJ2-7; V: TRBV27; D: TRBD1; size: .; DNA: TGTGCCAGCAGTCCGAGTCAAGGGGGCCGCTCCTACGAGCAGTACTTC; CDR3: CASSPSQGGRSYEQYF
J: TRBJ1-1; V: TRBV5-8; D: .; size: .; DNA: TGTGCCAGCAGCTTGTTCTTATGGGGGGGGCCGAACACTGAAGCTTTCTTT; CDR3: CASSLFLWGGPNTEAFF
J: TRBJ2-3; V: TRBV19; D: TRBD2; size: once; DNA: TGTGCCAGTAGTCCGCTGACTAGCGGGAGGGGTTCCCACCTCGGCACGCAGTATTTT; CDR3: CASSPLTSGRGSHLGTQYF
J: TRBJ2-7; V: TRBV19; D: .; size: .; DNA: TGTGCCAGTAGTGCTCACTACGAGCAGTACTTC; CDR3: CASSAHYEQYF
J: TRBJ2-7; V: TRBV28; D: TRBD2; size: .; DNA: TGTGCCAGCACCCGGGGGGGCGCCTACGAGCAGTACTTC; CDR3: CASTRGGAYEQYF
J: TRBJ2-7; V: TRBV13; D: .; size: .; DNA: TGTGCCAGCAGCTCTCAATATCGGGGGGAGCAGTACTTC; CDR3: CASSSQYRGEQYF
J: TRBJ2-7; V: TRBV4-1; D: .; size: .; DNA: TGCGCCAGCAGCCAAGATGGCGGAGGAGTGGGAGCCGACGAGCAGTACTTC; CDR3: CASSQDGGGVGADEQYF
J: TRBJ2-7; V: TRBV7-2; D: .; size: .; DNA: TGTGCCAGCAGCTTCGGAGGGCTCTACGAGCAGTACTTC; CDR3: CASSFGGLYEQYF
J: TRBJ2-5; V: TRBV10-3; D: .; size: .; DNA: TGTGCCATCAGAGATGGAGAGACCCAGTACTTC; CDR3: CAIRDGETQYF
J: TRBJ2-1; V: TRBV27; D: TRBD2; size: .; DNA: TGTGCCAGCAGTGGTGGGACTAGCGCCTATTACAATGAGCAGTTCTTC; CDR3: CASSGGTSAYYNEQFF
J: TRBJ2-3; V: TRBV10-3; D: .; size: .; DNA: TGTGCCATCAGCCAAGTGCGGGGTGAGGGGACAGATACGCAGTATTTT; CDR3: CAISQVRGEGTDTQYF
J: TRBJ1-1; V: TRBV4-3; D: TRBD1; size: .; DNA: TGCGCCAGCAGCCAGGGGACAGGACCTCGGAACACTGAAGCTTTCTTT; CDR3: CASSQGTGPRNTEAFF
J: TRBJ1-6; V: TRBV28; D: TRBD1; size: .; DNA: TGTGCCAGCAGACCAGGGGGCGGGTATAATTCACCCCTCCACTTT; CDR3: CASRPGGGYNSPLHF
J: TRBJ2-2; V: TRBV2; D: .; size: .; DNA: TGTGCCAGCAGTGGACTCGCCACCGGGGAGCTGTTTTTT; CDR3: CASSGLATGELFF
J: TRBJ2-5; V: TRBV9; D: .; size: .; DNA: TGTGCCAGCGGGTCGGGGGACCAAGAGACCCAGTACTTC; CDR3: CASGSGDQETQYF
J: TRBJ2-3; V: TRBV5-4; D: .; size: .; DNA: TGTGCCAGCAGCGGCCCGGGACAACCGAGTGATACGCAGTATTTT; CDR3: CASSGPGQPSDTQYF
J: TRBJ1-1; V: TRBV19; D: .; size: once; DNA: TGTGCCAGTGACCGCGGTGGGAACACTGAAGCTTTCTTT; CDR3: CASDRGGNTEAFF
J: TRBJ1-1; V: TRBV7-9; D: .; size: once; DNA: TGTGCCAGCAGAGTGGAGAGTATGAACACTGAAGCTTTCTTT; CDR3: CASRVESMNTEAFF
J: TRBJ2-5; V: TRBV5-1; D: TRBD2; size: .; DNA: TGCGCCAGCATACCCCCGAATGGACTAGCGGGACAAGAGACCCAGTACTTC; CDR3: CASIPPNGLAGQETQYF
J: TRBJ2-7; V: TRBV6-6; D: TRBD2; size: .; DNA: TGTGCCAGCAGTTACTCGGCTAGCGGGTCCTACGAGCAGTACTTC; CDR3: CASSYSASGSYEQYF
J: TRBJ2-1; V: TRBV7-9; D: TRBD2; size: once; DNA: TGTGCCAGCAGTTCAAAACCGGGACTAGCACCCTACAATGAGCAGTTCTTC; CDR3: CASSSKPGLAPYNEQFF